These 25 T cell receptor beta chains originate from one sample sequenced in a study of T cell repertoires in cytomegalovirus infection. TCRdb re-called the reads through MiXCR, storing one row per CDR3 protein. The sample lists fewer than 550,000 distinct CDR3 sequences, 16% seen once, with 20% to 30% in the top ten. The specimen sequenced was CD8+ T cells from PBMCs. The receptors derive from a human donor in good health (CMV status not recorded). Some clones in this sample may be carry-over from other donors' samples.

The chain combines TRBV6-1 with TRBJ2-1, with 10 bases matching TRBD2. V dropped 6 bases and J dropped 5; count of bases not matched to a gene: 4. Germline V gene lookup returns CDR1 MNHNS and CDR2 SASEGT. This CDR3 is 14 amino acids long. The CDR3 DNA sequence: TGTGCCAGCAGGGAGCTAGCGGGGGACAATGAGCAGTTCTTC. Amino acids: CASRELAGDNEQFF.

There are many counts of this clonotype. The chain links TRBV5-4 to TRBJ1-2; 7 bases agree with TRBD1. The V gene's germline CDR1 is SGHNT and CDR2 YYREEE (reference sequence). The CDR3 runs 17 residues. Trimming at V came to 2 bases and at J to 2 bases, leaving 12 bases not matched to a gene. CDR3 protein: CASSFGTVVLTNYGYTF. CDR3 DNA: TGTGCCAGCAGCTTTGGGACAGTGGTACTTACAAACTATGGCTACACCTTC.

Comments on this clonotype: A much larger clonotype is one base distant, so this may be a read error. CDR3 in amino acids: CASSHRHPEQYF. The CDR3 region has the DNA TGTGCCAGCAGTCACCGTCATCCCGAGCAGTACTTC. The chain couples TRBV6-6 to TRBJ2-7; D remains ambiguous. The germline gives CDR1 MNHNY, CDR2 SVGAGI (reference sequence). V was trimmed by 5 bases and J by 6 bases, leaving 11 bases between them. The CDR3 consists of 12 residues.

This clonotype was seen at least ten times. The chain combines TRBV24-1 with TRBJ2-5, with TRBD2 identical over 12 bases. J was trimmed by 1 base and V by 7 bases; bases with no gene match: 9. The CDR3 loop spans 17 amino acids. CDR1 and CDR2 (germline): KGHDR, SFDVKD. CDR3 nucleotide sequence: TGTGCCACCAGGGGGGCTAGCGGGAGGGCCGTCCAAGAGACCCAGTACTTC. Protein product: CATRGASGRAVQETQYF.

At least ten counts were recorded for this clonotype. The V gene is TRBV7-9, the J gene TRBJ2-6; 8 bases map to TRBD1. The CDR3 is 15 residues long. Germline V gene sequence: CDR1 SEHNR, CDR2 FQNEAQ (reference sequence). V lost 2 bases to trimming and J lost 6 bases; unmatched junction nucleotides: 3. The CDR3 nucleotides read TGTGCCAGCAGCTTATCAGGGGGCGAGGCCAACGTCCTGACTTTC. Translated: CASSLSGGEANVLTF.

This clonotype appeared a single time. This may be a read error: a much more frequent sequence differs by one nucleotide. Because it lacks the conserved phenylalanine or tryptophan at the end, this CDR3 is likely a read error. The rearrangement uses TRBV24-1 and TRBJ2-1; no clear D. V dropped 5 bases and J dropped 3 bases, with 13 bases sitting between them. CDR3 length: 15 residues. The germline V gene has CDR1 KGHDR and CDR2 SFDVKD. The CDR3 protein is CATSVTTGFYNEQFL. CDR3 in DNA: TGTGCCACCAGTGTAACGACGGGTTTCTACAATGAGCAGTTCTTA.

This clonotype was recorded many times. This chain connects TRBV7-6 to TRBJ2-2; 7 bases match TRBD2. CDR1 SGHVS and CDR2 FNYEAQ come from the germline V gene. The ends lost 6 bases at V and 1 base at J; junction bases unmatched: 8. There are 16 residues in the CDR3. The CDR3 nucleotides are TGTGCCAGCAGACCTTGGGGGGGGAGGAACACCGGGGAGCTGTTTTTT. It specifies CASRPWGGRNTGELFF.

This clonotype has at least ten counts. V usage is TRBV28 and J usage is TRBJ2-7, with TRBD2 identical over 11 bases. This CDR3 comprises 18 residues. V gave up 5 bases and J gave up 3 bases; unmatched junction bases: 15. The germline gives CDR1 MDHEN, CDR2 SYDVKM. CDR3 coding DNA: TGTGCCAGCAGTCGTCTCTTTCTTACTAGCGGGAGTGTCTACGAGCAGTACTTC. This codes for CASSRLFLTSGSVYEQYF.

This clonotype was picked up many times. The chain has TRBV28 and TRBJ2-1; 7 positions agree with TRBD2. CDR3 length: 15 amino acids. Per the germline V gene, CDR1 is MDHEN and CDR2 is SYDVKM. Trimming removed 8 bases from V and 0 bases from J; junction bases left unmatched: 7. CDR3 coding DNA: TGTGCCAGCCAACAAAGGGACTACTCCTACAATGAGCAGTTCTTC. Residues: CASQQRDYSYNEQFF.

This clonotype appeared a few times. This chain uses TRBV20-1 with TRBJ2-7, with 9 bases aligning to TRBD1. The germline CDR1 and CDR2 sequences are DFQATT and SNEGSKA (reference sequence). The junction had 9 bases not matched to a gene; V was cut back by 6 bases and J by 3 bases. The CDR3 has 14 amino acids. The CDR3 DNA follows: TGCAGTGCCCAGGACAGGGGAGGTAACTACGAGCAGTACTTC. This encodes CSAQDRGGNYEQYF.

The chain is built from TRBV2 and TRBJ2-1; 10 positions match TRBD2. Germline V gene data show CDR1 as SNHLY and CDR2 as FYNNEI. V trimming: 7 bases; J trimming: 4 bases; junction bases outside the gene matches: 13. CDR3 length: 17 residues. CDR3: CASNKEGFSGRYNEQFF. CDR3 coding DNA: TGTGCCAGCAATAAAGAAGGTTTTAGCGGGAGGTACAATGAGCAGTTCTTC.

V and J are TRBV12-3 or TRBV12-4 and TRBJ2-1; either TRBD1 or TRBD2 may fit D (5 bases each). This CDR3 region has 14 residues. V lost 6 bases, J lost 9 bases, and 18 bases lay in between. CDR3: CASSPGTTSGEQFF. The CDR3 nucleotides are TGTGCCAGCAGCCCCGGGACGACATCAGGTGAGCAGTTCTTC.

This chain joins TRBV12-5 and TRBJ2-1; TRBD1 aligns across 11 bases. This CDR3 contains 15 residues. The germline V gene has CDR1 LGHNT and CDR2 FRNRAP. Trimming cost V 6 bases and J 4 bases; bases outside gene matches: 5. Written as DNA, the CDR3 is TGTGCTAGTGGCTCGGACAGGGGGCTTTACAATGAGCAGTTCTTC. This translates into CASGSDRGLYNEQFF.

J is TRBJ2-1 and V is TRBV14; tentative D call: TRBD1 (6 bases). CDR1 SGHDN and CDR2 FVKESK come from the germline V gene. This CDR3 contains 15 residues. The V and J ends lost 7 bases and 9 bases respectively, with 22 bases between them. The CDR3 bases are TGTGCCAGCAACCCCAGGGGTTCAGAATGGACTGAGCAGTTCTTC. Its translation: CASNPRGSEWTEQFF.

This clonotype was observed a handful of times. The chain uses TRBV5-4 and TRBJ2-1, with a weak D call TRBD2 (7 bases). Trimming took 3 bases from V and 9 from J, leaving 19 bases between them. The CDR3 contains 15 residues. Germline loops: CDR1 SGHNT, CDR2 YYREEE (reference sequence). CDR3 loop: CASSWPLAEGGEQFF. The CDR3 bases are TGTGCCAGCAGCTGGCCGCTAGCGGAGGGGGGTGAGCAGTTCTTC.

The genes are TRBV29-1 and TRBJ2-1; tentatively, D is TRBD2 (6 bases). The CDR3 totals 16 residues. The germline CDR1 and CDR2 sequences are SQVTM and ANQGSEA. V was trimmed by 0 bases and J by 8 bases, leaving 20 bases between them. The CDR3 sequence: CSVEDPRDGRQHEQFF. DNA for the CDR3: TGCAGCGTTGAAGACCCTAGGGACGGGAGACAACATGAGCAGTTCTTC.

This clonotype was observed many times. The chain recombines TRBV7-9 with TRBJ2-2; the D gene is possibly TRBD1 (6 bases). The CDR3 contains 15 residues. The V end lost 4 bases, the J end lost 1 base, and 10 bases lay between the germline ends. CDR1 and CDR2 (germline): SEHNR, FQNEAQ (reference sequence). CDR3 loop: CASSSGQRNTGELFF. The CDR3 DNA reads TGTGCCAGCAGCTCCGGACAGAGGAACACCGGGGAGCTGTTTTTT.

On this clonotype itself: Since the CDR3 does not end with the conserved phenylalanine or tryptophan, this likely comes from a read error. The chain couples TRBV27 to TRBJ2-7; D may be TRBD2 (5 bases). V gave up 3 bases and J gave up 0 bases, with 12 bases separating them. The CDR3 covers 15 residues. Germline V gene sequence: CDR1 MNHEY, CDR2 SMNVEV (reference sequence). The CDR3 loop is CASSFNLARSYEQYI. The CDR3 region has the DNA TGTGCCAGCAGTTTTAATCTAGCTCGCTCCTACGAGCAGTACATC.

This clonotype came up many times. J is TRBJ2-7 and V is TRBV19; tentatively, D is TRBD1 (6 bases). V dropped 5 bases and J dropped 4 bases, with 18 bases sitting between them. The CDR3 is 15 residues long. The germline V gene encodes CDR1 LNHDA and CDR2 SQIVND (reference sequence). The CDR3 nucleotides read TGTGCCAGTAGTCATGGGGGCGCGTCACCTTACGAGCAGTACTTC. Its protein is CASSHGGASPYEQYF.

This clonotype was detected ten times or more. This chain links TRBV5-5 with TRBJ2-7; TRBD2 matches 8 bases. This CDR3 comprises 15 residues. Germline V gives CDR1 SGHKS, CDR2 YYEKEE (reference sequence). Germline trimming cut 2 bases from V and 4 bases from J; bases unmatched to any gene: 8. CDR3: CASSFQREWRYEQYF. The CDR3 nucleotides read TGTGCCAGCAGCTTCCAGCGGGAGTGGAGGTACGAGCAGTACTTC.

This clonotype was recorded many times. The chain employs TRBV5-4 and TRBJ2-1; 9 nucleotides line up with TRBD2. Per the germline V gene, CDR1 is SGHNT and CDR2 is YYREEE (reference sequence). After removal of 3 bases from V and 6 bases from J, the junction contained 7 bases not matched to a gene. This CDR3 has 15 residues. The CDR3 region has the DNA TGTGCCAGCAGCTCTACAGGGACTAGCTCCAATGAGCAGTTCTTC. Translating gives CASSSTGTSSNEQFF.

This clonotype was counted at least ten times. CDR3: CASSLYAVSSRAYEQYF. For the CDR3, the DNA is TGTGCCAGCAGCTTATACGCCGTGTCGAGCAGGGCCTACGAGCAGTACTTC. The V gene is TRBV7-3, the J gene TRBJ2-7; maybe TRBD1 (5 bases). CDR3 length: 17 amino acids. The germline V gene encodes CDR1 SGHTA and CDR2 FQGTGA. The V and J ends lost 2 bases and 2 bases respectively, with 19 bases between them. Variable domain in full (rest from reference TRBV7-3 and TRBJ2-7): GAGVSQTPSNKVTEKGKYVELRCDPISGHTALYWYRQSLGQGPEFLIYFQGTGAADDSGLPNDRFFAVRPEGSVSTLKIQRTERGDSAVYLCASSLYAVSSRAYEQYFGPGTRLTVT.

This clonotype was recorded at least ten times. The chain links TRBV7-6 to TRBJ1-1, with D tentatively TRBD1 (5 bases). V lost 4 bases and J lost 4, with 16 bases in between. This CDR3 spans 15 amino acids. Germline V gene sequence: CDR1 SGHVS, CDR2 FNYEAQ. CDR3 amino acids: CASSSLGEDGTEAFF. The CDR3, as DNA: TGTGCCAGCAGCTCCCTAGGGGAAGACGGCACTGAAGCTTTCTTT.

In its sample, this clonotype was seen many times. The chain employs TRBV7-9 and TRBJ1-6; TRBD1 aligns across 8 bases. V gave up 3 bases and J gave up 0 bases; unmatched junction bases: 1. CDR3 length: 16 residues. Per germline, CDR1 SEHNR and CDR2 FQNEAQ (reference sequence). As DNA, the CDR3 is TGTGCCAGCAGCTTCACAGGGGGCTCCTATAATTCACCCCTCCACTTT. Its protein product is CASSFTGGSYNSPLHF.

This clonotype came up a few times. The gene calls are TRBV2 and TRBJ2-3; D possibly corresponds to TRBD2 (6 bases). Germline CDR1 reads SNHLY; CDR2 reads FYNNEI. V gave up 4 bases and J gave up 4 bases, with 15 bases separating them. The CDR3 spans 15 residues. This chain's CDR3 is CASSAGGRDSDTQYF. CDR3 in DNA: TGTGCCAGCAGTGCCGGCGGACGGGACTCAGATACGCAGTATTTT.